Detailed here is one T cell receptor beta chain. Its antigen target is currently unknown. Base-call qualities are not available, and no considerably larger clone is one nucleotide away. Other DNA sequences in the same sample also yield this CDR3. The donors were healthy, HIV-negative adults who had no recently reported acute infections or vaccinations. Every donor was a Caucasian adult residing in Nashville, Tennessee, USA. CD4+ T cells were enriched by magnetic negative selection; naive cells were then positively selected on CD45RA, and the negative fraction formed the memory subset. Blood was collected by leukapheresis, and PBMCs were isolated by Ficoll-Histopaque density gradient centrifugation and then cryopreserved in liquid nitrogen vapor phase. Analytical flow cytometry was used to check the purity and quantity of every magnetically sorted T cell population. From each sorted fraction, genomic DNA was isolated and quantified by UV absorbance on a Nanodrop 2000c.

Using the deep immunoSEQ assay, multiplex PCR amplified TCR CDR3 regions from genomic DNA. For each cell subset, the extracted genomic DNA was distributed evenly across all wells of several immunoSEQ 96-well plates, and each plate served as one replicate. For sorted subsets, approximately 200 ng of genomic DNA, equivalent to some 30,000 T cell genomes, went into each replicate PCR. Purified libraries were quantified with a Qubit 3.0 fluorometer, sized on a Bioanalyzer 2100, and re-quantified with the KAPA Library Quantification kit. A separate single-read 150-cycle Illumina NextSeq 550 flow cell was used to sequence each immunoSEQ 96-well plate. Processing in the source paper ran as follows. Because only junctional sequences without quality scores were contained in the immunoSEQ output, filtering matching that applied to full-length reads could not be performed. To assign V/J genes and CDR3, sequences were annotated against IMGT germline references using PyIR, a Python wrapper for IgBLAST v1.9. Reads were removed for weak V/J assignments (E-value above 1e-6), missing CDR3, stop codons, out-of-frame junctions, or ambiguous translated residues. V3J clonotypes were defined by identical inferred V gene, J gene, and CDR3 amino acid sequence. Percentage overlap between repertoires was calculated by dividing the number of shared unique clonotypes by the size of the smaller repertoire. Richness of each repertoire was evaluated using RTK rarefaction, the Chao1 estimator, and Recon v2.1 estimates of unobserved clonotypes. Generation probabilities were computed with OLGA for all TCRbeta clonotypes obtained by the gDNA method from several donors. Entries here come from immuneACCESS through TCRdb and include only in-frame sequences with V and J called. Some clones fail to appear in such tables; in the studies checked, an unresolved V gene covers under half of the shortfall, and the cause of the remainder is unknown. That table supplies the V and J calls and clone size; D and trimming were determined from the DNA. The table for this sample lists 2 million to 2.5 million clones; 93% of them were counted only once. The top ten constitute around 0.4% of the sample.

As encoded in the germline V gene, CDR1 is SNHLY while CDR2 is FYNNEI. The CDR3 spans 13 residues, from the cysteine through the phenylalanine. Here the CDR3 DNA is all that survives: 39 bases in frame from base 1. At the junction V is shortened by 6 bases and J by 4 bases; bases outside the gene matches: 4. This record comes from a study of shared clonotypes between healthy human individuals (dated by TCRdb to 2018 to 2021). In terms of the full investigation: A few men and two women, aged 18 to 49 years, made up the cohort. Libraries were prepared and TCR repertoires were sequenced by different laboratories using diverse techniques, in order to increase sequencing depth and limit assay-specific biases. Between about 0.8 and 9 billion PBMCs per donor were obtained by leukapheresis. Per donor, three plates each were used for CD4 naive and CD4 memory, two for CD8 naive, and one for CD8 memory. The study deeply sequenced blood TCR repertoires of several healthy adults to estimate repertoire size and the extent of clonotype sharing between individuals.

Findings and caveats that apply to the study as a whole: Naive subsets generally had larger estimated clonotype richness than memory subsets. Even with the large sequencing depth, rarefaction of the sorted-subset datasets indicated that sequencing was incomplete. Pairwise subsampling led to the expectation that sequencing depth would affect the degree of clonotype sharing among donors. Clonotypes shared by all four sorted-subset donors showed higher generation probabilities than non-shared clonotypes. Across a few donors, around 5% of naive CD4, roughly 3.3% of naive CD8, under 2.5% of memory CD4, and approximately 0.42% of memory CD8 clonotypes were shared. Sampling was restricted to blood, and TCR repertoires in tissues likely differ from the TCR repertoires found in blood. The small number of donors limited the genetic and exposure-history diversity represented.

This sequence uses TRBV2 and TRBJ1-1, and TRBD1 matches 8 of the central bases. The sequenced sample consisted of naive CD4+ T cells from PBMCs. In light of the paper, this sample's cell subset or site label describes: CD45RA+ positively selected. The origin of this receptor is a man aged 18-30 years in good health. Some clones in this sample may be carry-over from other donors' samples. The base sequence is TGTGCCAGCAGAGGACAGGGCGGCACTGAAGCTTTCTTT. It translates as CASRGQGGTEAFF.